One sample yielded the 14 T cell receptor beta chains listed below, sequenced in a study of CD8 T cells in ankylosing spondylitis. Findings of the study overall: Seemingly characteristic of ankylosing spondylitis blood was a TCR beta motif consisting of eight highly homologous variants.

Their specific antigens are unknown. TCRdb re-called the 5' RACE reads with MiXCR, one entry per CDR3 protein. The sample lists about 330,000 distinct CDR3 sequences, approximately 8.2% occurring once. Material for sequencing was blood, either unsorted or a sorted T cell fraction (not recorded which). Source of these receptors: a male donor with ankylosing spondylitis.

The V call is TRBV2, the J call TRBJ1-2; tentative D call: TRBD1 (6 bases). The CDR3 totals 16 residues. Germline V CDR1 and CDR2: SNHLY, FYNNEI. V lost 5 bases to trimming and J lost 2 bases, with 18 bases between them. The CDR3 spells CASSLQGPLNNYGYTF. As DNA, the CDR3 is TGTGCCAGCAGTCTACAGGGTCCATTGAACAACTATGGCTACACCTTC.

The V call is TRBV29-1, the J call TRBJ2-1, with D possibly matching TRBD2 (6 bases). Germline V lookup: CDR1 SQVTM, CDR2 ANQGSEA. This CDR3 has 12 residues. CDR3 in amino acids: CSAGKVNNEQFF. Here the CDR3 DNA reads TGCAGTGCGGGGAAGGTGAACAATGAGCAGTTCTTC.

The J gene is TRBJ2-2, the V gene TRBV9; no definite D call. The V gene's germline CDR1 is SGDLS and CDR2 YYNGEE. The CDR3 length is 12 residues. V lost 2 bases and J 6 bases, leaving 5 bases between the germline ends. CDR3 sequence: CASSVTPGELFF. CDR3 DNA sequence: TGTGCCAGCAGCGTTACCCCCGGGGAGCTGTTTTTT.

This clonotype was counted ten times or more. The gene calls are TRBV10-3 and TRBJ2-1; no definite D call. Germline assignment: CDR1 ENHRY and CDR2 SYGVKD. This CDR3 has 16 residues. The germline V and J ends were trimmed by 5 bases and 2 bases, with 16 bases remaining between them. The CDR3 DNA sequence: TGTGCCATCAGTCCCTTTGAGGCTCGGACCTACAATGAGCAGTTCTTC. Its protein is CAISPFEARTYNEQFF.

This clonotype was seen repeatedly, ten times or more. The chain couples TRBV5-1 to TRBJ2-1; TRBD2 agrees at 14 bases. Looked up from germline, CDR1 is SGHRS and CDR2 is YFSETQ. The CDR3 is 17 residues long. The V segment lost 4 bases and the J segment 4 bases; nucleotides outside the gene matches: 7. CDR3 sequence reads: CASSVGLAGDAYNEQFF. DNA of the CDR3: TGCGCCAGCAGCGTGGGACTAGCGGGGGATGCTTACAATGAGCAGTTCTTC.

This clonotype was counted many times. V gene TRBV6-1 combines with J gene TRBJ2-1; D remains unclear. CDR1 MNHNS and CDR2 SASEGT come from the germline V gene. V dropped 7 bases and J dropped 5 bases, with 15 bases sitting between them. The CDR3 has 14 residues. The CDR3 loop reads CASNHGTGNNEQFF. In DNA form, the CDR3 reads TGTGCCAGCAACCACGGTACGGGCAACAATGAGCAGTTCTTC.

The genes are TRBV12-3 or TRBV12-4 and TRBJ1-6; 7 bases map to TRBD1. V lost 8 bases, J lost 9 bases, and 7 bases stayed unmatched. The CDR3 contains 13 residues. This CDR3 is CASQGVLGSPLHF. The CDR3 DNA is TGTGCCAGCCAGGGGGTCTTAGGTTCACCCCTCCACTTT.

This clonotype was observed a handful of times. The chain combines TRBV7-2 with TRBJ1-5, with D unclear. The CDR3 is 14 amino acids. The germline V gene encodes CDR1 SGHTA and CDR2 FQGNSA. The V gene lost 2 bases and the J gene lost 7 bases, with 12 bases spanning the gap. This chain's CDR3 is CASSLLSVLQPQHF. CDR3 coding DNA: TGTGCCAGCAGCTTATTATCGGTCTTACAGCCCCAGCATTTT.

This clonotype was detected only a few times. This chain links TRBV9 with TRBJ2-3; TRBD1 matches 8 bases. CDR1 is SGDLS, CDR2 YYNGEE, per germline. This CDR3 has 16 amino acids. Germline trimming cut 0 bases from V and 0 bases from J; bases unmatched to any gene: 3. CDR3 region: CASSVAQGASTDTQYF. DNA of the CDR3: TGTGCCAGCAGCGTAGCTCAGGGGGCTAGCACAGATACGCAGTATTTT.

This clonotype was seen many times. The gene calls are TRBV9 and TRBJ2-3; 8 bases map to TRBD1. The V segment lost 1 base and the J segment 4 bases; nucleotides outside the gene matches: 5. The CDR3 is 15 residues long. Per the germline V gene, CDR1 is SGDLS and CDR2 is YYNGEE. The CDR3: CASSVQGAMADTQYF. The CDR3 nucleotides read TGTGCCAGCAGCGTACAGGGGGCGATGGCAGATACGCAGTATTTT.

This clonotype has just a few counts. V and J are TRBV20-1 and TRBJ1-6; 7 positions agree with TRBD1. This CDR3 spans 13 amino acids. The J segment lost 8 bases and the V segment lost 3 bases, leaving 4 bases of the junction unmatched. Germline lookup yields CDR1 DFQATT and CDR2 SNEGSKA (reference sequence). CDR3 sequence: CSASFGTDSPLHF. CDR3 nucleotides: TGCAGTGCTAGCTTCGGGACAGATTCACCCCTCCACTTT.

This clonotype appeared a few times. The rearrangement joins TRBV7-8 to TRBJ2-1, with D unresolved. Looked up from germline, CDR1 is SGHVS and CDR2 is FQNEAQ. Trimming stripped 5 bases from V and 5 bases from J, with 13 bases between. The CDR3 is made up of 14 amino acids. For the CDR3, the DNA is TGTGCCAGCAGCGAAAATCTCCACAACAATGAGCAGTTCTTC. Translating gives CASSENLHNNEQFF. The full variable domain, its missing parts supplied by reference TRBV7-8 and TRBJ2-1, is GAGVSQSPRYKVAKRGQDVALRCDPISGHVSLFWYQQALGQGPEFLTYFQNEAQLDKSGLPSDRFFAERPEGSVSTLKIQRTQQEDSAVYLCASSENLHNNEQFFGPGTRLTVL.

This clonotype was detected many times. The chain is built from TRBV27 and TRBJ2-7, with D tentatively TRBD2 (6 bases). The CDR3 sequence is 15 residues long. Germline CDR1 reads MNHEY; CDR2 reads SMNVEV (reference sequence). V was cut by 6 bases and J by 2 bases, with 17 bases left in between. This CDR3 is CASRSEREFTYEQYF. CDR3 coding DNA: TGTGCCAGCAGATCGGAACGGGAGTTCACCTACGAGCAGTACTTC.

This clonotype has only a few counts. The chain employs TRBV28 and TRBJ2-2, with TRBD1 identical over 9 bases. The J segment lost 6 bases and the V segment lost 6 bases, leaving 5 bases of the junction unmatched. The CDR3 has 14 amino acids. Germline CDR1 is MDHEN and CDR2 is SYDVKM. The CDR3 loop reads CASSENRGPGELFF. The CDR3 bases are TGTGCCAGCAGCGAGAACAGGGGGCCCGGGGAGCTGTTTTTT. The whole variable domain, remainder taken from reference TRBV28 and TRBJ2-2, is DVKVTQSSRYLVKRTGEKVFLECVQDMDHENMFWYRQDPGLGLRLIYFSYDVKMKEKGDIPEGYSVSREKKERFSLILESASTNQTSMYLCASSENRGPGELFFGEGSRLTVL.